This note documents a single T cell receptor beta chain sequence. The data derive from a study of blood T cells in healthy people across ages. Combining a sample-barcoded 5' primer with a J-beta primer mix, a second PCR ran for roughly 7 to 11 cycles. TCRdb fed the 5' RACE reads into MiXCR, producing one record per CDR3 protein. The table includes nearly 1 million distinct CDR3 sequences, roughly half detected once. Germline assignment: CDR1 MNHEY and CDR2 SVGEGT. This CDR3 region has 12 residues. V was pared by 6 bases and J by 4 bases, with 2 bases of the junction left unmatched. The origin of this receptor is a woman aged 55-69 years in good health. The chain employs TRBV6-2 or TRBV6-3 and TRBJ2-7, with 8 bases lining up with TRBD1. The sample comprised blood. The CDR3 loop is CASRTGEYEQYF. DNA of the CDR3: TGTGCCAGCAGGACAGGGGAGTACGAGCAGTACTTC.